The 24 T cell receptor beta chains below were found in one sample sequenced in a study of blood T cells in healthy people across ages. Using a J-beta primer mix together with a sample-barcoded 5' primer, a second PCR was run for roughly 6 to 12 cycles. In TCRdb, the 5' RACE reads were re-called with MiXCR into one record per CDR3 protein. In the table there are fewer than 1,000,000 distinct CDR3 sequences, under 45% of which are singletons. Material for sequencing was blood. These receptors were taken from a man in his 60s in good health.

J is TRBJ1-4 and V is TRBV20-1; the D is unclear. Germline CDR1 is DFQATT and CDR2 is SNEGSKA (reference sequence). CDR3 length: 13 residues. Trimming removed 6 bases from V and 3 bases from J, with 11 bases in between. DNA for the CDR3: TGCAGTGCCACCCAGAGGGCTAATGAAAAACTGTTTTTT. Its translation is CSATQRANEKLFF.

This clonotype turned up a few times. The chain recombines TRBV7-9 with TRBJ1-2; 9 bases line up with TRBD1. Germline CDR1 SEHNR, CDR2 FQNEAQ (reference sequence). The CDR3 runs 16 residues. V lost 3 bases and J lost 5; bases outside the gene matches: 10. The CDR3 sequence is CASSFRDREEDYGYTF. CDR3 DNA: TGTGCCAGCAGCTTCCGGGACAGGGAAGAGGATTATGGCTACACCTTC.

The table lists this clonotype with a few counts. V and J are TRBV20-1 and TRBJ1-2; D possibly corresponds to TRBD1 (5 bases). In germline, CDR1 is DFQATT, CDR2 SNEGSKA (reference sequence). This CDR3 spans 17 amino acids. V shed 0 bases and J shed 8 bases, with 25 bases lying between them. DNA for the CDR3: TGCAGTGCTAGAGATAAGAGGTTCGAGGGACCTCTATCCGGCTACACCTTC. Protein: CSARDKRFEGPLSGYTF.

This clonotype was counted a few times. The chain combines TRBV4-1 with TRBJ1-1, with D maybe TRBD1 (6 bases). There are 14 residues in the CDR3. The germline V gene has CDR1 MGHRA and CDR2 YSYEKL. The V and J ends lost 3 bases and 9 bases respectively, with 17 bases between them. The CDR3 DNA reads TGCGCCAGCAGCCACCTAAGGGACAATGAAAAAGCTTTCTTT. Its translation is CASSHLRDNEKAFF.

Worth noting for this clonotype: This may be a read error: a much more frequent sequence differs by one nucleotide. The CDR3 protein is CDSSPRGAGYEQYF. CDR3 coding DNA: TGTGACAGCAGCCCTCGGGGGGCAGGCTACGAGCAGTACTTC. V is TRBV11-2 and J is TRBJ2-7; D is perhaps TRBD2 (7 bases). Germline values: CDR1 SGHAT, CDR2 FQNNGV. The length of the CDR3 is 14 residues.

The chain uses TRBV3-1 and TRBJ2-7; either TRBD1 or TRBD2 may fit D (5 bases each). The CDR3 length is 14 residues. Trimming took off 1 base at V and 4 bases at J, with 11 bases between the two ends. Germline CDR1 LGHDT, CDR2 YNNKEL (reference sequence). This chain's CDR3 is CASSQAGLPYEQYF. For the CDR3, the DNA is TGTGCCAGCAGCCAAGCGGGGCTTCCGTACGAGCAGTACTTC.

The table lists this clonotype with a count of one. The chain recombines TRBV6-1 with TRBJ2-7; 9 bases line up with TRBD1. The CDR3 loop spans 13 amino acids. Germline V gives CDR1 MNHNS, CDR2 SASEGT. J lost 4 bases, V lost 7 bases, and 5 bases had no gene match. In DNA, the CDR3 is TGTGCCAGCACCCGACAGGGGGAATACGAGCAGTACTTC. It codes for CASTRQGEYEQYF.

The chain links TRBV6-2 or TRBV6-3 to TRBJ2-5; 14 bases agree with TRBD2. TRBJ2-7 explains the end of the DNA better; the J call may be wrong. CDR1 is MNHEY and CDR2 is SVGEGT in the germline V gene. This CDR3 has 16 residues. CDR3 coding DNA: TGTGCCAGCAGTCCTTGGGGGACTAGCGGGGGAAACGAGCAGTACTTC. The encoded protein is CASSPWGTSGGNEQYF.

V usage is TRBV28 and J usage is TRBJ2-6; possibly TRBD2 for D (5 bases). The germline V gene encodes CDR1 MDHEN and CDR2 SYDVKM. The CDR3 spans 15 residues. Trimming pared 4 bases from V and 2 bases from J, leaving 9 bases between. The CDR3 DNA sequence: TGTGCCAGCAGTTCATCGGGGACTGGGGCCAACGTCCTGACTTTC. Its protein product is CASSSSGTGANVLTF.

This clonotype was observed at least ten times. The chain recombines TRBV6-5 with TRBJ2-2; perhaps D is TRBD1 or TRBD2 (5 bases each). The CDR3 has 14 residues. V was clipped by 6 bases and J by 7 bases, with 15 bases between them. CDR1 MNHEY and CDR2 SVGAGI come from the germline V gene. CDR3: CASRPPGRIGELFF. The CDR3 DNA sequence: TGTGCCAGCAGGCCCCCGGGACGCATCGGGGAGCTGTTTTTT.

This clonotype was seen a handful of times. The chain couples TRBV6-5 to TRBJ2-3; 10 nucleotides agree with TRBD2. V lost 2 bases to trimming and J lost 2 bases; unmatched junction nucleotides: 10. Germline-derived CDR1 and CDR2 are MNHEY and SVGAGI. This CDR3 has 18 amino acids. The CDR3 DNA follows: TGTGCCAGCAGTTACACAACGGATCTAGCGGGGGTCACAGATACGCAGTATTTT. The encoded protein is CASSYTTDLAGVTDTQYF.

This chain uses TRBV7-2 with TRBJ1-5; TRBD1 agrees at 10 bases. Germline CDR1 and CDR2: SGHTA and FQGNSA. This CDR3 has 16 residues. Germline trimming cut 3 bases from V and 1 base from J; bases unmatched to any gene: 3. The CDR3 here is CASSLDRGSSNQPQHF. CDR3 nucleotides: TGTGCCAGCAGCTTGGACAGGGGGTCAAGCAATCAGCCCCAGCATTTT.

A few counts support this clonotype. This sequence joins TRBV5-5 and TRBJ2-3; maybe TRBD1 (6 bases). With 4 bases removed from V and 8 bases from J, the gap between germline ends came to 14 bases. There are 13 residues in the CDR3. Germline CDR1 SGHKS, CDR2 YYEKEE (reference sequence). CDR3 region: CASSVETGATQYF. The CDR3 nucleotides are TGTGCCAGCAGCGTCGAGACAGGAGCTACGCAGTATTTT.

The chain employs TRBV3-1 and TRBJ2-1; TRBD1 is a possible D gene (6 bases). V was shortened by 8 bases and J by 7 bases, with 18 bases between the two germline ends. CDR3 length: 14 amino acids. The germline V gene encodes CDR1 LGHDT and CDR2 YNNKEL (reference sequence). CDR3 sequence: CASSPGHLGNEQFF. As DNA, the CDR3 is TGTGCCAGCTCTCCGGGACACCTTGGAAATGAGCAGTTCTTC.

This clonotype was detected ten times or more. This sequence joins TRBV20-1 and TRBJ1-2; 11 nucleotides match TRBD1. The V segment lost 3 bases and the J segment 8 bases; nucleotides outside the gene matches: 5. This CDR3 spans 13 amino acids. Per the germline V gene, CDR1 is DFQATT and CDR2 is SNEGSKA (reference sequence). As DNA, the CDR3 is TGCAGTGCTAGGGACGGGACAGGGGGAGGCTACACCTTC. Translating gives CSARDGTGGGYTF.

The chain recombines TRBV6-2 or TRBV6-3 with TRBJ2-4; unclear D gene. V was clipped by 5 bases and J by 10 bases, with 9 bases between them. Germline V gene lookup returns CDR1 MNHEY and CDR2 SVGEGT. The CDR3 is 11 residues long. CDR3 nucleotides: TGTGCCAGCAGTCCCGGGTTTATTCAGTACTTC. As protein: CASSPGFIQYF.

The chain recombines TRBV5-1 with TRBJ2-5; 9 bases align to TRBD1. Germline loops: CDR1 SGHRS, CDR2 YFSETQ. The J segment lost 2 bases and the V segment lost 5 bases, leaving 4 bases of the junction unmatched. The CDR3 spans 14 residues. The CDR3 loop reads CASRHDRGQETQYF. The CDR3 nucleotides read TGCGCCAGCAGACACGACAGGGGGCAAGAGACCCAGTACTTC.

The chain is built from TRBV6-5 and TRBJ2-3; D might be TRBD2 (6 bases). Trimming left V 6 bases short and J 9 bases short, with 22 bases between. Per the germline V gene, CDR1 is MNHEY and CDR2 is SVGAGI. This CDR3 contains 15 residues. The CDR3: CASSLRDWDRETQYF. The CDR3 DNA reads as TGTGCCAGCAGCCTGAGGGACTGGGATAGGGAGACGCAGTATTTT.

The chain uses TRBV5-1 and TRBJ2-7, with no clear D. V gave up 0 bases and J gave up 2 bases, with 12 bases separating them. Germline assignment: CDR1 SGHRS and CDR2 YFSETQ. This CDR3 comprises 15 residues. The DNA for the CDR3 is TGCGCCAGCAGCTTGGCAGTGTCGGCTACCTACGAGCAGTACTTC. Its protein product is CASSLAVSATYEQYF.

The chain combines TRBV9 with TRBJ2-1; TRBD1 matches at 8 bases. V lost 4 bases and J lost 8; bases outside the gene matches: 8. The CDR3 is 14 residues long. Germline CDR1 SGDLS, CDR2 YYNGEE. The CDR3 DNA reads TGTGCCAGCAGCACACGCGGACAGGGCGATGAGCAGTTCTTC. It is translated as CASSTRGQGDEQFF.

This clonotype was detected once. A junction end diverges from the germline sequence, so it may reflect a read error. The rearrangement joins TRBV27 to TRBJ2-3, with 9 bases lining up with TRBD2. CDR3 size: 15 residues. Germline V gives CDR1 MNHEY, CDR2 SMNVEV (reference sequence). The CDR3 DNA sequence: TGTGCCAGCCGTTCGTCGGGGACTAGCACAAATACGCAGTATTTT. This codes for CASRSSGTSTNTQYF.

The chain is built from TRBV7-3 and TRBJ2-3, with 8 bases fitting TRBD1. From germline, CDR1 is SGHTA and CDR2 FQGTGA. The CDR3 sequence is 14 residues long. V lost 5 bases to trimming and J lost 6 bases; unmatched junction nucleotides: 7. The CDR3 region has the DNA TGTGCCAGCAGCGGTGGACAGGGCAGGGATACGCAGTATTTT. It encodes CASSGGQGRDTQYF.

This clonotype came up a few times. V gene TRBV28 combines with J gene TRBJ2-1, with 7 bases fitting TRBD2. This CDR3 contains 16 residues. Germline CDR1 MDHEN, CDR2 SYDVKM. The J segment lost 0 bases and the V segment lost 6 bases, leaving 8 bases of the junction unmatched. The CDR3 DNA follows: TGTGCCAGCAGACCTCTAGCGGTAGCCTCCTACAATGAGCAGTTCTTC. It encodes CASRPLAVASYNEQFF.

This clonotype was counted between two and nine times. The rearrangement joins TRBV20-1 to TRBJ1-5; no clear D gene. V lost 1 base and J 2 bases, leaving 9 bases between the germline ends. The germline CDR1 and CDR2 sequences are DFQATT and SNEGSKA (reference sequence). The CDR3 contains 14 residues. DNA of the CDR3: TGCAGTGCTAGAGGTCCTGTCGGCAATCAGCCCCAGCATTTT. It codes for CSARGPVGNQPQHF.